This T cell receptor beta chain originates from a study of blood T cell repertoires in COVID-19. Study in general: Researchers got acute and convalescent COVID-19 samples from the United States, Italy and Spain. Sample material is recorded as cDNA or gDNA derived from T cells, B-cell-depleted T cells, or PBMCs.

V was shortened by 9 bases and J by 4 bases, with 13 bases between the two germline ends. The CDR3 covers 13 residues. Original handling: Scientists estimated how many nucleated cells there were by amplifying reference gene primers. Profiled with immunoSEQ multiplex PCR; TCRdb holds only in-frame clones, not every one. V, J and clone size were drawn from that table, and D and trimming were deduced from the DNA. The sample carries some 60,000 clones, over 75% recorded once. The V and J genes are TRBV12-3 or TRBV12-4 and TRBJ1-5; D is undetermined. The TCR was taken from a woman of 80 years or more with acute or convalescent COVID-19. Source material: peripheral blood. The CDR3 protein is CASTEIGNQPQHF. The CDR3 coding sequence is TGTGCCAGTACGGAGATCGGAAATCAGCCCCAGCATTTT.